This note documents a single T cell receptor (beta chain) sequence. The antigen is not known. The primer mix had 52 TRBV and 13 TRBJ primers. Profiling relied on immunoSEQ multiplex PCR, and the TCRdb table lists in-frame clones only, not all of them. The data show fewer than 20,000 clones, roughly 82% seen once. These data originate in a study of regulatory T cells. Notes on the study in general: Hydrophobic residues at CDR3 positions 6 and 7 were enriched in conventional CD4+ T cells of CD3G-deficient patients.

A couple of CD3G-deficient patients had more severe autoimmunity; all had some. CDR3 length equals 14 residues. The germline gives CDR1 SGHTA, CDR2 FQGNSA. V lost 3 bases and J lost 9, with 18 bases in between. This chain links TRBV7-2 with TRBJ2-7, with a tentative D call TRBD2 (6 bases). This TCR was sampled from a person in their thirties with CD3G deficiency. The material sequenced was conventional CD4+ T cells sorted from blood. CDR3 loop: CASSLGGITTRQYF. The DNA of the CDR3 is TGTGCCAGCAGCTTGGGCGGGATCACTACGAGGCAGTACTTC.